Following are 23 T cell receptor beta chains from one sample sequenced in a study of CD8+CD57+ T cells in acquired aplastic anemia. CDR3 and TCR beta VDJ profiling relied on genomic DNA as the template. MiXCR was run by TCRdb on the reads, yielding one entry per CDR3 protein. The table lists around 170,000 distinct CDR3 sequences, around 60% of them singletons. The specimen sequenced was sorted CD4+, CD8+, or CD8+CD57+ T cells (not recorded which) from PBMCs. These receptors were obtained from a human donor in good health.

This clonotype was recorded at least ten times. This sequence joins TRBV12-3 or TRBV12-4 and TRBJ2-1; D is uncertain. This CDR3 comprises 13 residues. V was cut by 0 bases and J by 3 bases, with 3 bases left in between. The chain's CDR3 is CASSLADYNEQFF. The CDR3 nucleotides are TGTGCCAGCAGTTTAGCGGACTACAATGAGCAGTTCTTC.

This chain joins TRBV12-3 or TRBV12-4 and TRBJ2-3; no clear D gene. CDR3 length: 13 residues. Trimming removed 4 bases from V and 2 bases from J, with 7 bases in between. CDR3 coding DNA: TGTGCCAGCAGTTGGGTTCTCACAGATACGCAGTATTTT. Its protein product is CASSWVLTDTQYF.

The J gene is TRBJ1-5, the V gene TRBV20-1; the match to TRBD1 covers 12 bases. Unmatched junction bases numbered 4, after V lost 3 bases and J lost 1 base. CDR3 length: 16 residues. The germline V gene has CDR1 DFQATT and CDR2 SNEGSKA (reference sequence). CDR3 loop: CSASGTGGMSNQPQHF. DNA for the CDR3: TGCAGTGCTAGCGGGACAGGGGGCATGAGCAATCAGCCCCAGCATTTT.

The table lists this clonotype with many counts. The V call is TRBV4-1, the J call TRBJ2-5; a possible D gene is TRBD1 (6 bases). Trimming removed 4 bases at V and 0 bases at J, with 15 bases between. Germline-derived CDR1 and CDR2 are MGHRA and YSYEKL. The CDR3 runs to 16 residues. This CDR3 is CASSLSDRRDQETQYF. Written as DNA, the CDR3 is TGCGCCAGCAGCCTATCAGACAGGAGAGACCAAGAGACCCAGTACTTC.

The V and J genes are TRBV27 and TRBJ1-1; possibly TRBD1 for D (5 bases). The germline V gene encodes CDR1 MNHEY and CDR2 SMNVEV (reference sequence). This CDR3 region has 13 residues. V dropped 3 bases and J dropped 6 bases, with 11 bases sitting between them. CDR3 DNA: TGTGCCAGCAGTTTTATGGGGCGGTCTGAAGCTTTCTTT. Translating it yields CASSFMGRSEAFF.

This chain links TRBV7-2 with TRBJ2-1; tentative D call: TRBD2 (6 bases). Trimming cost V 3 bases and J 9 bases, with 9 bases left between them. The CDR3 is 12 amino acids. Germline V gene data show CDR1 as SGHTA and CDR2 as FQGNSA. Written as DNA, the CDR3 is TGTGCCAGCAGCTTCGCGGGAACTGAGCAGTTCTTC. Residues: CASSFAGTEQFF.

The chain combines TRBV12-3 or TRBV12-4 with TRBJ1-2; D gene ambiguous. The V gene lost 7 bases and the J gene lost 7 bases, with 13 bases spanning the gap. There are 12 residues in the CDR3. CDR3 in DNA: TGTGCCAGCATGACTTCCTGGGGTGGCTACACCTTC. Amino acid sequence: CASMTSWGGYTF.

The chain is built from TRBV7-9 and TRBJ2-3, with D perhaps given as TRBD1 or TRBD2 (5 bases each). In germline, CDR1 is SEHNR, CDR2 FQNEAQ (reference sequence). The CDR3 totals 16 residues. The V gene lost 4 bases and the J gene lost 2 bases, with 16 bases spanning the gap. CDR3 sequence reads: CASSYTGTKNTDTQYF. The CDR3 DNA is TGTGCCAGCAGCTACACCGGGACGAAGAACACAGATACGCAGTATTTT.

This chain links TRBV24-1 with TRBJ2-3, with D maybe TRBD1 (5 bases). The DNA matches TRBJ1-5 better at its end, which makes the J call doubtful. Looked up from germline, CDR1 is KGHDR and CDR2 is SFDVKD. The CDR3 consists of 16 residues. CDR3 in DNA: TGTGCCACCAGTGACGGAAAAGGGACTACCACAGATACGCAGCATTTT. Translation gives CATSDGKGTTTDTQHF.

This chain joins TRBV14 and TRBJ2-5; the match to TRBD2 covers 11 bases. Germline assignment: CDR1 SGHDN and CDR2 FVKESK. The CDR3 is 16 amino acids. The V and J ends lost 5 bases and 5 bases, in that order; junction bases with no gene match: 10. The CDR3 protein is CASSVSGTSGRETQYF. As DNA, the CDR3 is TGTGCCAGCAGCGTCTCCGGGACTAGCGGCCGCGAGACCCAGTACTTC.

The rearrangement uses TRBV6-4 and TRBJ2-5, with 9 bases matching TRBD1. Losses at the gene ends were 3 bases for V and 1 base for J; bases not matched to a gene: 9. Germline V gene sequence: CDR1 MRHNA, CDR2 SNTAGT. The CDR3 contains 17 residues. CDR3 amino acids: CASSETGGGDTQETQYF. CDR3 nucleotide sequence: TGTGCCAGCAGTGAAACAGGGGGCGGGGACACCCAAGAGACCCAGTACTTC.

The V call is TRBV5-4, the J call TRBJ1-6; no firm D call. Germline CDR1 reads SGHNT; CDR2 reads YYREEE (reference sequence). The CDR3 has 14 amino acids. Trimming took 0 bases from V and 10 from J, leaving 11 bases between them. The CDR3 DNA reads TGTGCCAGCAGCTTGGGACGAAGAGAGTCACCCCTCCACTTT. Residues: CASSLGRRESPLHF.

The J gene is TRBJ2-1, the V gene TRBV20-1; unclear D gene. Trimming removed 4 bases from V and 4 bases from J, with 11 bases in between. Germline lookup yields CDR1 DFQATT and CDR2 SNEGSKA (reference sequence). The CDR3 runs to 13 residues. In DNA form, the CDR3 reads TGCAGTGCTAACACGGACCCTTACAATGAGCAGTTCTTC. This sequence encodes CSANTDPYNEQFF.

This clonotype was counted only a few times. This chain links TRBV20-1 with TRBJ2-7, with 7 bases fitting TRBD2. CDR3 size: 13 residues. Germline V CDR1 and CDR2: DFQATT, SNEGSKA (reference sequence). V dropped 8 bases and J dropped 7; count of bases not matched to a gene: 14. In DNA, the CDR3 is TGCAGTCCCACAGCGGGACCCACTTGGGAGCAGTACTTC. Translated, it gives CSPTAGPTWEQYF.

This clonotype was recorded once. This chain connects TRBV7-3 to TRBJ2-3; 7 positions match TRBD2. Germline V lookup: CDR1 SGHTA, CDR2 FQGTGA. This CDR3 has 15 amino acids. The ends lost 5 bases at V and 0 bases at J; junction bases unmatched: 5. Written as DNA, the CDR3 is TGTGCCAGCAGCCCCATCGGGGGGAGCACAGATACGCAGTATTTT. This gives the protein CASSPIGGSTDTQYF.

This clonotype rates as large. The chain links TRBV20-1 to TRBJ2-3; 8 nucleotides agree with TRBD2. CDR3 length: 19 residues. Germline-derived CDR1 and CDR2 are DFQATT and SNEGSKA (reference sequence). V gave up 0 bases and J gave up 1 base; unmatched junction bases: 15. CDR3 in DNA: TGCAGTGCTAGAGATCCCCCCGTTAGCGGGACGCGGGGCACAGATACGCAGTATTTT. Protein: CSARDPPVSGTRGTDTQYF.

This clonotype was detected many times. This rearrangement joins TRBV6-5 to TRBJ2-1; D not certain. The CDR3 totals 13 residues. Trimming removed 5 bases from V and 5 bases from J, with 10 bases in between. Germline CDR1 is MNHEY and CDR2 is SVGAGI. The DNA of the CDR3 is TGTGCCAGCAGTCCGAGGAGTGACAATGAGCAGTTCTTC. Amino acid sequence: CASSPRSDNEQFF.

This clonotype was recorded at least ten times. V and J are TRBV4-1 and TRBJ2-5, with TRBD1 matching over 7 bases. The CDR3 runs to 14 residues. CDR1 is MGHRA and CDR2 is YSYEKL in the germline V gene. Trimming at V came to 2 bases and at J to 1 base, leaving 1 base not matched to a gene. CDR3: CASSQWTGQETQYF. As DNA, the CDR3 is TGCGCCAGCAGCCAATGGACAGGCCAAGAGACCCAGTACTTC.

This clonotype was picked up many times. The chain couples TRBV7-6 to TRBJ2-7; unclear D gene. The CDR3 sequence is 13 residues long. Germline CDR1 reads SGHVS; CDR2 reads FNYEAQ. The germline V and J ends were trimmed by 5 bases and 2 bases, with 10 bases remaining between them. CDR3 DNA: TGTGCCAGCAGCCTTGACTTAACCTACGAGCAGTACTTC. It is translated as CASSLDLTYEQYF.

This chain links TRBV20-1 with TRBJ2-3; D remains unclear. Trimming pared 1 base from V and 4 bases from J, leaving 9 bases between. The CDR3 runs to 13 residues. Per the germline V gene, CDR1 is DFQATT and CDR2 is SNEGSKA (reference sequence). CDR3 nucleotide sequence: TGCAGTGCTAGAGTTGAGCCCCCAGATACGCAGTATTTT. Translated, it gives CSARVEPPDTQYF.

This rearrangement joins TRBV7-9 to TRBJ2-2, with TRBD2 as a possible D gene (5 bases). Germline values: CDR1 SEHNR, CDR2 FQNEAQ (reference sequence). The CDR3 contains 12 residues. Trimming took 5 bases from V and 7 from J, leaving 8 bases between them. Here the CDR3 DNA reads TGTGCCAGCAGCCCACTAGACGGGGAGCTGTTTTTT. This gives the protein CASSPLDGELFF.

The gene calls are TRBV5-6 and TRBJ2-7; 7 bases are shared with TRBD2. There are 14 residues in the CDR3. Germline V gene sequence: CDR1 SGHDT, CDR2 YYEEEE. Losses at the gene ends were 7 bases for V and 5 bases for J; bases not matched to a gene: 12. The CDR3 sequence: CASATSGAADEQYF. DNA for the CDR3: TGTGCCAGCGCTACGAGCGGGGCCGCGGACGAGCAGTACTTC. Looking up the rest from reference TRBV5-6 and TRBJ2-7 gives the full variable domain: DAGVTQSPTHLIKTRGQQVTLRCSPKSGHDTVSWYQQALGQGPQFIFQYYEEEERQRGNFPDRFSGHQFPNYSSELNVNALLLGDSALYLCASATSGAADEQYFGPGTRLTVT.

The table lists this clonotype with many counts. The rearrangement links TRBV5-6 to TRBJ2-7; D may be TRBD2 (5 bases). The CDR3 runs 14 residues. Per the germline V gene, CDR1 is SGHDT and CDR2 is YYEEEE. Trimming took 2 bases from V and 2 from J, leaving 11 bases between them. The CDR3 DNA reads as TGTGCCAGCAGCTTCCGGGATCCTACCTACGAGCAGTACTTC. As protein: CASSFRDPTYEQYF.